The clone carrying this T cell receptor beta chain was seen more than once but under ten times. Its antigen is unknown. Other DNA sequences within the sample encode an identical CDR3. The data were obtained in a study of beta chain features in type 1 diabetes. Study conclusions and caveats: Patients showed naive, central memory and Treg TCRB repertoires that appeared more similar than those of healthy donors.

Each sorted fraction was over 95% pure. The CDR3 contains 10 residues. The germline V gene encodes CDR1 DFQATT and CDR2 SNEGSKA (reference sequence). With 3 bases removed from V and 4 bases from J, the gap between germline ends came to 4 bases. Investigators reverse transcribed all isolated RNA, so they sequenced expressed TCRB transcripts. The repertoire was sequenced with immunoSEQ multiplex PCR; TCRdb's copy has only in-frame clones and lacks some. The data contain 850,000 to 900,000 clones, about a sixth of them seen just once; the ten biggest clones take up around 0.02%. Sequenced input: naive CD4+ T cells from blood. The sequence was obtained from a woman aged 18-35 years in good health. The rearrangement uses TRBV20-1 and TRBJ2-7; no clear D. The DNA of the CDR3 is TGCAGTGCTAGGGAATACGAGCAGTACTTC. This encodes CSAREYEQYF.